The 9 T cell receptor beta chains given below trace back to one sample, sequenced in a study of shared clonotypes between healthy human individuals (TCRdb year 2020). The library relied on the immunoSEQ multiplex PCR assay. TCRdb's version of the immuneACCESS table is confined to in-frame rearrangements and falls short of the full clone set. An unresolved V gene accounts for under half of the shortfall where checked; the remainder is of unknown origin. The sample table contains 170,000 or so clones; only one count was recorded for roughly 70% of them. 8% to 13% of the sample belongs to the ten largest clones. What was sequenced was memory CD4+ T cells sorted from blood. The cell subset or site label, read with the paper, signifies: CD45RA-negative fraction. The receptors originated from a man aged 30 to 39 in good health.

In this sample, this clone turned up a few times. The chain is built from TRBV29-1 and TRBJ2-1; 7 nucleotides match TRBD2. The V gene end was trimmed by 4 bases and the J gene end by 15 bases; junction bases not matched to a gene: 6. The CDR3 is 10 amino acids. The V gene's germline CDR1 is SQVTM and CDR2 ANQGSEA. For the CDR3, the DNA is TGCAGCGTTGCTGGCCCGGGAGGGTTCTTC. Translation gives CSVAGPGGFF.

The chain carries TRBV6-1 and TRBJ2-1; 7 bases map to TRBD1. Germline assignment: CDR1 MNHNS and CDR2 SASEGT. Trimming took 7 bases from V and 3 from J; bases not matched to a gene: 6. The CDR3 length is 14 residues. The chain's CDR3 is CASTRAGGYNEQFF. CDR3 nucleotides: TGTGCCAGCACTAGGGCAGGGGGCTACAATGAGCAGTTCTTC.

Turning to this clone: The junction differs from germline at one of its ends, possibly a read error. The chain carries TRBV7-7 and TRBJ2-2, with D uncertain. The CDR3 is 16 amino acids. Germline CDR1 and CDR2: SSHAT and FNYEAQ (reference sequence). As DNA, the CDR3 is TGTGCTAGCAGCTTAATGGACCGAGCGAACACCGGGGAGCTGTTTTTT. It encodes CASSLMDRANTGELFF. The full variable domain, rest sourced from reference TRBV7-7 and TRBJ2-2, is GAGVSQSPRYKVTKRGQDVTLRCDPISSHATLYWYQQALGQGPEFLTYFNYEAQPDKSGLPSDRFSAERPEGSISTLTIQRTEQRDSAMYRCASSLMDRANTGELFFGEGSRLTVL.

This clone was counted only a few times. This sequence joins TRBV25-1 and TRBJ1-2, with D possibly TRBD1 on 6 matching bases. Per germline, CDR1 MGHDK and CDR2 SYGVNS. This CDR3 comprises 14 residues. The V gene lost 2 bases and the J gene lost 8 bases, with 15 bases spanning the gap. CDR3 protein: CASSEQAGARGYTF. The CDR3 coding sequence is TGTGCCAGCAGTGAACAAGCAGGGGCTCGAGGCTACACCTTC.

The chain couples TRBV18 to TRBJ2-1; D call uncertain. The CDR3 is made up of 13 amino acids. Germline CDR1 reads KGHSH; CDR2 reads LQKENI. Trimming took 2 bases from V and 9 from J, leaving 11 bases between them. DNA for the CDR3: TGTGCCAGCTCACCAGGGTTTCACTCTGAGCAGTTCTTC. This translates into CASSPGFHSEQFF. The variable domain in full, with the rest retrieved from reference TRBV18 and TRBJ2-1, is NAGVMQNPRHLVRRRGQEARLRCSPMKGHSHVYWYRQLPEEGLKFMVYLQKENIIDESGMPKERFSAEFPKEGPSILRIQQVVRGDSAAYFCASSPGFHSEQFFGPGTRLTVL.

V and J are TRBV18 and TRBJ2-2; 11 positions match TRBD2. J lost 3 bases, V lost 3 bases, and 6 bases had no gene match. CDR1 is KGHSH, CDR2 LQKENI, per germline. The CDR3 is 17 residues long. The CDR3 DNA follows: TGTGCCAGCTCACCCTATAGCGGGAGGGCCTACACCGGGGAGCTGTTTTTT. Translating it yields CASSPYSGRAYTGELFF.

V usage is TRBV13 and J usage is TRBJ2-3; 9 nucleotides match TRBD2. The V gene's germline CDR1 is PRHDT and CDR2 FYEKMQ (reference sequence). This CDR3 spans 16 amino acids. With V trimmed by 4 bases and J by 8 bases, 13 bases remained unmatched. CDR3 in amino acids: CASSSLLASGTRTQYF. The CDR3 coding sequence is TGTGCCAGCAGCTCACTTCTGGCTAGCGGGACACGTACGCAGTATTTT.

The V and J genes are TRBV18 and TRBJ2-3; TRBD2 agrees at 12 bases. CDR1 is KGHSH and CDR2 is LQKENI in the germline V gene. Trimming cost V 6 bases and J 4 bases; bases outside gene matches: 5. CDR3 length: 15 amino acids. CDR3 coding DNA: TGTGCCAGCTCGCTAGCGGGAGGGGCCGCAGATACGCAGTATTTT. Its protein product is CASSLAGGAADTQYF. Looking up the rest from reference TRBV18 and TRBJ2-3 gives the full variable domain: NAGVMQNPRHLVRRRGQEARLRCSPMKGHSHVYWYRQLPEEGLKFMVYLQKENIIDESGMPKERFSAEFPKEGPSILRIQQVVRGDSAAYFCASSLAGGAADTQYFGPGTRLTVL.

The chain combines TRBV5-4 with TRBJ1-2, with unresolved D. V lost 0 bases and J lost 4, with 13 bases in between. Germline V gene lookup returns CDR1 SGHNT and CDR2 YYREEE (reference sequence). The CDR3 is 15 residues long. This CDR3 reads CASSLDFQAFYGYTF. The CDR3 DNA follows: TGTGCCAGCAGCTTGGATTTCCAAGCCTTCTATGGCTACACCTTC.